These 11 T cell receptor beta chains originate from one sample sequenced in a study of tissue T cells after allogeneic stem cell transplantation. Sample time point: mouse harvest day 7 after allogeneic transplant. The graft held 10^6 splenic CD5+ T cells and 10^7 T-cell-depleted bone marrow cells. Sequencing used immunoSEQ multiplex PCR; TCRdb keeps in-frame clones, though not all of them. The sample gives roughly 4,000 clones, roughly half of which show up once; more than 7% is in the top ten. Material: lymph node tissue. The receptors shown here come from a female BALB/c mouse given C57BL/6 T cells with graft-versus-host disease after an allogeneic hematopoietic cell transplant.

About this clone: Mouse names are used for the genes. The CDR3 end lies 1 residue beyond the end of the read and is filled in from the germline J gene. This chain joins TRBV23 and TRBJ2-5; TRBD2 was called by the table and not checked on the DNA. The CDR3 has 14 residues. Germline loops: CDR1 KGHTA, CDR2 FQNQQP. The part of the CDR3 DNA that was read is TGCTCCAGCAGCCTCCGGGACTGGGGGGACACCCAGTAC. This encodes CSSSLRDWGDTQY. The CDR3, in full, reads CSSSLRDWGDTQYF.

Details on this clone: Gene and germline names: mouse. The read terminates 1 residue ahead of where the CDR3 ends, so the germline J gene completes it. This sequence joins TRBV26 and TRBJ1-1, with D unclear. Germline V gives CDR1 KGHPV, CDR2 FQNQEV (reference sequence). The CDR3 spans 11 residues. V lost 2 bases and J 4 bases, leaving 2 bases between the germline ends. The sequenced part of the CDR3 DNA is TGTGCCAGCAGTCTGGCCACAGAAGTCTTC. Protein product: CASSLATEVF. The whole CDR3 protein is CASSLATEVFF.

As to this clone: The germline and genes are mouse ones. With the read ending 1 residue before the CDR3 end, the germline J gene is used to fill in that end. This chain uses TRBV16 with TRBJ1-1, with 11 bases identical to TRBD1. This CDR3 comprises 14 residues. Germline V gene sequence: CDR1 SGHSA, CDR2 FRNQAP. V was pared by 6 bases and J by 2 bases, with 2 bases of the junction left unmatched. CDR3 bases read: TGTGCAAGCAGTCGGACAGGGGGCAACACAGAAGTCTTC. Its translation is CASSRTGGNTEVF. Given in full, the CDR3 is CASSRTGGNTEVFF.

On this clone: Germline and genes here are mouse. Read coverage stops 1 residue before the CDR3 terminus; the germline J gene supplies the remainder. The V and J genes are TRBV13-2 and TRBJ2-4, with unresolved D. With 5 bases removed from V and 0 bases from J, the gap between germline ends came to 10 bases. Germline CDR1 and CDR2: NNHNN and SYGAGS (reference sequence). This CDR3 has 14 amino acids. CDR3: CASGRLISQNTLYF. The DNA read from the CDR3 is TGTGCCAGCGGCCGACTTATTAGTCAAAACACCTTGTAC.

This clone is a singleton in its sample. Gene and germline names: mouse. Incomplete CDR3 DNA: TGTGCCAGCTCTGGGACACCTAACCAAGACACCCAGTAC. It codes for CASSGTPNQDTQY. The whole CDR3 sequence reads CASSGTPNQDTQYF. The chain employs TRBV12-2 and TRBJ2-5, with D maybe TRBD1 (6 bases). The read stops 1 residue short of the end of the CDR3; the missing end is completed from the germline J gene. Trimming took off 3 bases at V and 0 bases at J, with 9 bases between the two ends. The germline gives CDR1 SGHLS, CDR2 HYDKME. This CDR3 is built from 14 residues.

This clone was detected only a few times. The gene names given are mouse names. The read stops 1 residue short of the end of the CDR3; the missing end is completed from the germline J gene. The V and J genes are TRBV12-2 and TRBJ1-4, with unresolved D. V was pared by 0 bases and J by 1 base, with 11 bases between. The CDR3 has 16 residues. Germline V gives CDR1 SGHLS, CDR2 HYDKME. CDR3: CASSLGSSNSNERLFF. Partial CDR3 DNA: TGTGCCAGCTCTCTCGGGTCGTCAAATTCCAACGAAAGATTATTT. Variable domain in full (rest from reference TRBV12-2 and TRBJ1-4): NSGVVQSPRYIIKGKGERSILKCIPISGHLSVAWYQQTQGQELKFFIQHYDKMERDKGNLPSRFSVQQFDDYHSEMNMSALELEDSAVYFCASSLGSSNSNERLFFGHGTKLSVL.

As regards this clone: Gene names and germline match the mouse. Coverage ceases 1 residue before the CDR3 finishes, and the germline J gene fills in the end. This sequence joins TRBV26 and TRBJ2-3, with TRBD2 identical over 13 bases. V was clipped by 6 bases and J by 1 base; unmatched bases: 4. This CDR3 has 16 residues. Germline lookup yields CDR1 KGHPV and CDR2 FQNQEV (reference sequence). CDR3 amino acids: CASRGDWGGGAETLYF. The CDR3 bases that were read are TGTGCCAGCAGAGGGGACTGGGGGGGTGGTGCAGAAACGCTGTAT.

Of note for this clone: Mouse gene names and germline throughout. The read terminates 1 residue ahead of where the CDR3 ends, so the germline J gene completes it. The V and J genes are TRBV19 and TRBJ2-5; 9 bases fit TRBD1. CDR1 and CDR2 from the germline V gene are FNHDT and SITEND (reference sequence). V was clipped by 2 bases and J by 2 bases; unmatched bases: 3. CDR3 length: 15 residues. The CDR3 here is CASSIGQGSQDTQYF. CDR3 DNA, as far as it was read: TGTGCCAGCAGTATCGGACAGGGGAGCCAAGACACCCAGTAC.

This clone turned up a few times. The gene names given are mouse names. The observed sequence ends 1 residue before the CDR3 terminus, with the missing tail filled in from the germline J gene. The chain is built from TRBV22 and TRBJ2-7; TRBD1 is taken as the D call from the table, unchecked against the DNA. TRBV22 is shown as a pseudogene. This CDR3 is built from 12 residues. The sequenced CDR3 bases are TGTGCCAGCAGTAGACAATCCTATGAACAGTAC. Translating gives CASSRQSYEQY. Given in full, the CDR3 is CASSRQSYEQYF.

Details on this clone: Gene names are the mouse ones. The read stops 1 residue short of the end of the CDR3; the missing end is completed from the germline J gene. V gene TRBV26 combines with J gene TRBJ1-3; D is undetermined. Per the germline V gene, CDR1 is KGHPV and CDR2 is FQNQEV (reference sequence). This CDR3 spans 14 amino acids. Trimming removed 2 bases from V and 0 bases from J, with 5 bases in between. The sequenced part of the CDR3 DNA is TGTGCCAGCAGTCTGCCGGGTTCTGGAAATACGCTCTAT. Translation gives CASSLPGSGNTLY. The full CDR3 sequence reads CASSLPGSGNTLYF.

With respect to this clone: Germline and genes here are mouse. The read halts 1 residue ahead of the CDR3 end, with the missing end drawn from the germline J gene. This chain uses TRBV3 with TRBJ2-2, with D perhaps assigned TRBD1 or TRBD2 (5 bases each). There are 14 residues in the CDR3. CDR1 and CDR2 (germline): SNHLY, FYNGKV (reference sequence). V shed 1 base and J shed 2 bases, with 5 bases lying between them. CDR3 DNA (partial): TGTGCCAGCAGCTTAGGGGGGAACACCGGGCAGCTCTAC. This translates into CASSLGGNTGQLY. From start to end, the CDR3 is CASSLGGNTGQLYF.